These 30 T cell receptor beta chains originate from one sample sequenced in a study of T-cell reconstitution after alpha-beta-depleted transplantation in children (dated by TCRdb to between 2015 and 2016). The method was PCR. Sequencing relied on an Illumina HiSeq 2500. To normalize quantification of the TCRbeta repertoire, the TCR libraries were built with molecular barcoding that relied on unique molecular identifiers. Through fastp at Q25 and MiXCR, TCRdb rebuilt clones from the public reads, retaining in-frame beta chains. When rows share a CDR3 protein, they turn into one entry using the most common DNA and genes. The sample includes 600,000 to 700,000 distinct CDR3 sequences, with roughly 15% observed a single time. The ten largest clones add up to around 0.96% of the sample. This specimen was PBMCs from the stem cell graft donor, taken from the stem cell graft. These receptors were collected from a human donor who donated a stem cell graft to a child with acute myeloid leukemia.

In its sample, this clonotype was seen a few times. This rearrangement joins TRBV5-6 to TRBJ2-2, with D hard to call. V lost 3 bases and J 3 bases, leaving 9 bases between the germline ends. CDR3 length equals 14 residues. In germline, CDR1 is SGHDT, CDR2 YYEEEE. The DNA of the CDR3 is TGTGCCAGCAGCTCGGTAACAGACACCGGGGAGCTGTTTTTT. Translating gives CASSSVTDTGELFF. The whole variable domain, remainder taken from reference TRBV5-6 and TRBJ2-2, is DAGVTQSPTHLIKTRGQQVTLRCSPKSGHDTVSWYQQALGQGPQFIFQYYEEEERQRGNFPDRFSGHQFPNYSSELNVNALLLGDSALYLCASSSVTDTGELFFGEGSRLTVL.

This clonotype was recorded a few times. In nucleotides, the CDR3 is TGCAGTGCTAGAGGGTGGTTAAGGGACAGGGGATTAGTTAATGAAAAACTGTTTTTT. Residues: CSARGWLRDRGLVNEKLFF. The rearrangement uses TRBV20-1 and TRBJ1-4; 10 bases fit TRBD1. This CDR3 comprises 19 residues. Germline lookup yields CDR1 DFQATT and CDR2 SNEGSKA (reference sequence). Unmatched junction bases numbered 15, after V lost 1 base and J lost 4 bases.

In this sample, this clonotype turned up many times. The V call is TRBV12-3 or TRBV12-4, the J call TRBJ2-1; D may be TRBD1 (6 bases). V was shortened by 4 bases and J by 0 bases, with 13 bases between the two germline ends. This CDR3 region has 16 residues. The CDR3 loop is CASSSDSVTSYNEQFF. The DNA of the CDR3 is TGTGCCAGCAGTTCGGACAGCGTTACCTCCTACAATGAGCAGTTCTTC.

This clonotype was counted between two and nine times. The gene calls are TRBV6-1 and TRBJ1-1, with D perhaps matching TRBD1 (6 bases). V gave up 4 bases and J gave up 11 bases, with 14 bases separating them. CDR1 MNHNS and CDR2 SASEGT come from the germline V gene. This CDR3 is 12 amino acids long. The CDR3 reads CASSGTGSQAFF. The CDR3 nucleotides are TGTGCCAGCAGTGGAACAGGGAGCCAGGCTTTCTTT.

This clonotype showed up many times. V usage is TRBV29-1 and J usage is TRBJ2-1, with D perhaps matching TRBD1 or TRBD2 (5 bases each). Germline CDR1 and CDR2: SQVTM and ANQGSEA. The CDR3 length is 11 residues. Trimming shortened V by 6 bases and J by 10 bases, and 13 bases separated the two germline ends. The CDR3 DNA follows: TGCAGCGTCGAGGGGTCGTACGAGCAGTTCTTC. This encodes CSVEGSYEQFF.

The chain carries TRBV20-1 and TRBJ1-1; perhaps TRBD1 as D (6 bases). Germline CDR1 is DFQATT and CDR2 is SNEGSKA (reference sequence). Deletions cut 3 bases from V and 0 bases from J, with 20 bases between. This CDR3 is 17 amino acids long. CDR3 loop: CSARGGTLMVMNTEAFF. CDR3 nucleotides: TGCAGTGCTAGGGGGGGCACATTGATGGTTATGAACACTGAAGCTTTCTTT.

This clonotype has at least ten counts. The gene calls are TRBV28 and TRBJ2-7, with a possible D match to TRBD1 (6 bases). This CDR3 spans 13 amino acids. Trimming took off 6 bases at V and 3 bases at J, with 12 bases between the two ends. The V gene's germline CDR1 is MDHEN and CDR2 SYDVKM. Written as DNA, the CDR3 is TGTGCCAGCAGCTCAACAGGGCTCTACGAGCAGTACGTC. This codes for CASSSTGLYEQYV.

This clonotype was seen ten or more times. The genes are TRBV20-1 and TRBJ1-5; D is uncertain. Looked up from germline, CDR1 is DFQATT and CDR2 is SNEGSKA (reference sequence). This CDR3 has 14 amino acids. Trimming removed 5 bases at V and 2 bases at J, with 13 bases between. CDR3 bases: TGCAGTGCTCGGTTAGGGTCGCGCAATCAGCCCCAGCATTTT. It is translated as CSARLGSRNQPQHF.

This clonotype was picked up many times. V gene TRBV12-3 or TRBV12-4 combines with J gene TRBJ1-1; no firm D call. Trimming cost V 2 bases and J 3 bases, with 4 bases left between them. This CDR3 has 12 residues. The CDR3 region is CASSLMDTEAFF. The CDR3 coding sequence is TGTGCCAGCAGTTTAATGGACACTGAAGCTTTCTTT.

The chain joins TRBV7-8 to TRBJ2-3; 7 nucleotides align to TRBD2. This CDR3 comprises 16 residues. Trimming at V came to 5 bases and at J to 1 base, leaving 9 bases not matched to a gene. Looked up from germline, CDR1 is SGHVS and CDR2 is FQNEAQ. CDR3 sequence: CASSPKIRGGTDTQYF. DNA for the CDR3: TGTGCCAGCAGCCCGAAGATCCGGGGGGGCACAGATACGCAGTATTTT. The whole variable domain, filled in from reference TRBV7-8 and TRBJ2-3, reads GAGVSQSPRYKVAKRGQDVALRCDPISGHVSLFWYQQALGQGPEFLTYFQNEAQLDKSGLPSDRFFAERPEGSVSTLKIQRTQQEDSAVYLCASSPKIRGGTDTQYFGPGTRLTVL.

The CDR3 sequence: CSVEGGLQTQYF. DNA of the CDR3: TGCAGCGTTGAAGGAGGGTTGCAGACCCAGTACTTC. J is TRBJ2-5 and V is TRBV29-1, with D tentatively TRBD2 (5 bases). The CDR3 runs 12 residues. Trimming left V 1 base short and J 6 bases short, with 9 bases between. Germline CDR1 SQVTM, CDR2 ANQGSEA.

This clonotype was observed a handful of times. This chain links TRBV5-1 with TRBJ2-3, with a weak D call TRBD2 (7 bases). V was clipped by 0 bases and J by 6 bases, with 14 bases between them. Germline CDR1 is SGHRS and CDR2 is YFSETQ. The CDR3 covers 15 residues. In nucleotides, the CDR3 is TGCGCCAGCAGCTTGGAGGGGGGGCTCTTGGATACGCAGTATTTT. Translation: CASSLEGGLLDTQYF.

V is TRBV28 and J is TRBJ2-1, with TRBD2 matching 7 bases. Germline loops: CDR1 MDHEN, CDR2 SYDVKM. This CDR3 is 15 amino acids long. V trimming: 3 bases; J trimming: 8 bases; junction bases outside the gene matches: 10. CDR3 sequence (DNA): TGTGCCAGCAGTTTGGGCGGGGGTCTCCACCATGAGCAGTTCTTC. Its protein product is CASSLGGGLHHEQFF.

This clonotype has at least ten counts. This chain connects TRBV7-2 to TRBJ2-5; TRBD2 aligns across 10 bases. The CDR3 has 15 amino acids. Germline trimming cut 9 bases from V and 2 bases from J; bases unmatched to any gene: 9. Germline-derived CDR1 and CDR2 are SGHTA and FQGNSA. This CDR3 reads CASGRPSGGQETQYF. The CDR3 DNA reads TGTGCCAGTGGTAGGCCTAGCGGGGGTCAAGAGACCCAGTACTTC. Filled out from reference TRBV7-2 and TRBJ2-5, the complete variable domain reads GAGVSQSPSNKVTEKGKDVELRCDPISGHTALYWYRQSLGQGLEFLIYFQGNSAPDKSGLPSDRFSAERTGGSVSTLTIQRTQQEDSAVYLCASGRPSGGQETQYFGPGTRLLVL.

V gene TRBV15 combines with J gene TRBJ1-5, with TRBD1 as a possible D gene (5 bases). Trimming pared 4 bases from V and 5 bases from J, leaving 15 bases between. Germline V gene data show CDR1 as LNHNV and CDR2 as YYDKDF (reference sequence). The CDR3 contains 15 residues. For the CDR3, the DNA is TGTGCCACCAGCACTTCGGGGGGGTTCGATCAGCCCCAGCATTTT. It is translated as CATSTSGGFDQPQHF.

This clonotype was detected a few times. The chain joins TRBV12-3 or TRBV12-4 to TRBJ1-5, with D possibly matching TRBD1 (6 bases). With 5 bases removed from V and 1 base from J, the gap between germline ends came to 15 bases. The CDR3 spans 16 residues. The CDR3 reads CASSLRTEGSNQPQHF. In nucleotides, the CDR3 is TGTGCCAGCAGTCTACGGACAGAAGGCAGCAATCAGCCCCAGCATTTT.

The CDR3 is CASSPGQGNRGEQFF. The CDR3 DNA sequence: TGCGCCAGCAGCCCGGGACAGGGGAATCGAGGTGAGCAGTTCTTC. The chain has TRBV5-1 and TRBJ2-1; TRBD1 aligns across 10 bases. CDR1 is SGHRS and CDR2 is YFSETQ in the germline V gene. With 4 bases clipped from V and 9 bases from J, the junction kept 10 bases outside the gene matches. The CDR3 has 15 residues.

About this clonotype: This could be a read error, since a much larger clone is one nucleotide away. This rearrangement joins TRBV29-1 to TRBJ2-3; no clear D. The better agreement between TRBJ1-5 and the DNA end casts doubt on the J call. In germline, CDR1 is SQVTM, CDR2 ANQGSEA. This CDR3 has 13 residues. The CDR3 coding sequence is TGCAGCTTCCCTGGTGTGGGCACAGATACGCAGCATTTT. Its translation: CSFPGVGTDTQHF.

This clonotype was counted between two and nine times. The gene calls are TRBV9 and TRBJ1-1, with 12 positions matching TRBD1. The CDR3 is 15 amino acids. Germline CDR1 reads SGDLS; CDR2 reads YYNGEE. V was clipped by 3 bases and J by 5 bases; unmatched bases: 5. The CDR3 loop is CASSEGDRGRTEAFF. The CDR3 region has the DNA TGTGCCAGCAGCGAGGGGGACAGGGGGCGAACTGAAGCTTTCTTT.

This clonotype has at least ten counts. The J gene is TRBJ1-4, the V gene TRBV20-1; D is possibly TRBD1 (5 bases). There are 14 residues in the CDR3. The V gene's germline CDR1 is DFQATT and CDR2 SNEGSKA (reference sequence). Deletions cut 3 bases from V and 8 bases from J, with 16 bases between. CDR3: CSASLGGVREKLFF. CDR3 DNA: TGCAGTGCTAGTCTAGGAGGGGTCAGGGAAAAACTGTTTTTT.

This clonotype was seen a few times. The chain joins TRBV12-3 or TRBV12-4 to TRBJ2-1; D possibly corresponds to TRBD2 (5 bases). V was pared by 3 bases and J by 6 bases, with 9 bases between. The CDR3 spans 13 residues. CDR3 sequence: CASSLPSSNEQFF. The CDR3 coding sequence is TGTGCCAGCAGTTTGCCTAGCTCCAATGAGCAGTTCTTC.

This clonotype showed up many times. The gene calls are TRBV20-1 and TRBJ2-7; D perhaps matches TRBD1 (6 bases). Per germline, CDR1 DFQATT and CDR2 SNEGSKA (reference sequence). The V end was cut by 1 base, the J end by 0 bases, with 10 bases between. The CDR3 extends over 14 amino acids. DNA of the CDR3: TGCAGTGCTAGAGGCCGGGACATCTCCTACGAGCAGTACTTC. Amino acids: CSARGRDISYEQYF.

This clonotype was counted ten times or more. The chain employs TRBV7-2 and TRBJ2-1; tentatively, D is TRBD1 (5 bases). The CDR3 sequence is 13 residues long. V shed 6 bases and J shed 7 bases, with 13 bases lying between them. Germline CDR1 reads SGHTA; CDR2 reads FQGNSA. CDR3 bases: TGTGCCAGCAGAGGGGTCGGTACTAATGAGCAGTTCTTC. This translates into CASRGVGTNEQFF.

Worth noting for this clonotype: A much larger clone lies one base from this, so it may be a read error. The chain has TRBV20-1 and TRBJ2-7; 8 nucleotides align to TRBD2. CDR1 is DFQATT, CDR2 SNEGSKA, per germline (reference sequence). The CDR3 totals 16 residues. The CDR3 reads CCARDRWRGATYEQYF. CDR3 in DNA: TGCTGTGCTAGAGATCGGTGGCGGGGGGCCACCTACGAGCAGTACTTC.

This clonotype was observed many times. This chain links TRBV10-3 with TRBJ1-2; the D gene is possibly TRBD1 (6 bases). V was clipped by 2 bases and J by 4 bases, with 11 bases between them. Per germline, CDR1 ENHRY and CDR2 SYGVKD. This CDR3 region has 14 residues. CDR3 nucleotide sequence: TGTGCCATCAGTGAGGCTGGACAGTTCTATGGCTACACCTTC. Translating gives CAISEAGQFYGYTF.

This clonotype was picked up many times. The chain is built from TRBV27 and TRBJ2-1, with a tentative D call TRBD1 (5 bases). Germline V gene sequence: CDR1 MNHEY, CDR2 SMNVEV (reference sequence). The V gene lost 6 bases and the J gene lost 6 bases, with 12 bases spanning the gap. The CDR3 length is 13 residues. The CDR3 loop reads CASSYVGVNEQFF. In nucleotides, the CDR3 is TGTGCCAGCAGCTATGTAGGGGTCAATGAGCAGTTCTTC.

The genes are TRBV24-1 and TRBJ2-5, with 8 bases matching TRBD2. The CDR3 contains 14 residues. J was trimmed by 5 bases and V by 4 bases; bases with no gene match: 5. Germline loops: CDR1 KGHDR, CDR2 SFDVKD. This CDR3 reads CATSERGGPETQYF. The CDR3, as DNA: TGTGCCACCAGTGAACGGGGGGGTCCGGAGACCCAGTACTTC.

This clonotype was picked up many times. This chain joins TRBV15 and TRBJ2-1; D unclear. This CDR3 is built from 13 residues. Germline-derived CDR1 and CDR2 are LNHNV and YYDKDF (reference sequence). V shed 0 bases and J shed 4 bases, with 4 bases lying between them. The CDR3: CATSRDGYNEQFF. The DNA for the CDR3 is TGTGCCACCAGCAGAGACGGGTACAATGAGCAGTTCTTC.

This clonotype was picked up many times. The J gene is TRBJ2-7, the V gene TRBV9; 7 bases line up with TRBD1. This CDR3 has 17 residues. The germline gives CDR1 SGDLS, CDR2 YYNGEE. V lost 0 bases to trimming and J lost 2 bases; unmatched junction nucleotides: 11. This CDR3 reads CASSVGTRDSYPYEQYF. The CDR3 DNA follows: TGTGCCAGCAGCGTAGGTACAAGGGACAGCTATCCCTACGAGCAGTACTTC.

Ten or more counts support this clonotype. DNA of the CDR3: TGTGCCAGCAGGCGGACGGGTGAAGAGACCCAGTACTTC. Protein sequence: CASRRTGEETQYF. V gene TRBV5-5 combines with J gene TRBJ2-5; no clear D gene. Germline V gives CDR1 SGHKS, CDR2 YYEKEE (reference sequence). Trimming shortened V by 5 bases and J by 3 bases, and 11 bases separated the two germline ends. The CDR3 totals 13 residues. The whole variable domain, filled in from reference TRBV5-5 and TRBJ2-5, reads DAGVTQSPTHLIKTRGQQVTLRCSPISGHKSVSWYQQVLGQGPQFIFQYYEKEERGRGNFPDRFSARQFPNYSSELNVNALLLGDSALYLCASRRTGEETQYFGPGTRLLVL.